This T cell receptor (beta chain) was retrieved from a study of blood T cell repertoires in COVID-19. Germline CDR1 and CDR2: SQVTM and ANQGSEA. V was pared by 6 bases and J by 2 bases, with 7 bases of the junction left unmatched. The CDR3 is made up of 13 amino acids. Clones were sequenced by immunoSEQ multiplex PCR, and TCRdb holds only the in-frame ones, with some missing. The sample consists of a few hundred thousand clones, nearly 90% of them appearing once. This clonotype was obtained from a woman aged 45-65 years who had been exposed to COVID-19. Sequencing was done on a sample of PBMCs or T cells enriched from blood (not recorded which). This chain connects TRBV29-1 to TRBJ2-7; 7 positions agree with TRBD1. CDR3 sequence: CSVRGDSPYEQYF. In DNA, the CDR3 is TGCAGCGTCAGAGGGGACAGCCCCTACGAGCAGTACTTC.